These 17 T cell receptor beta chains came from one sample sequenced in a study of molecular identifiers for immune sequencing clone quantification. TCRdb processed the PCR reads anew with MiXCR; each CDR3 protein has one entry. Among some 650,000 distinct CDR3 sequences listed, just under 20% were seen once. The sample comprised naive CD8+ T cells from blood, with Jurkat cell RNA spiked in. Subset of the sample: FACS-sorted CD8+CD4-CCR7+CD45RA+ naive T cells. The source of these receptors is a human donor in good health. Some libraries in this study had Jurkat cell RNA spiked in.

About this clonotype: Since a much larger clone is just one base distant, this may be a read error. V and J are TRBV6-2 or TRBV6-3 and TRBJ2-3; 11 positions agree with TRBD1. Germline CDR1 MNHEY, CDR2 SVGEGT. This CDR3 spans 16 amino acids. The CDR3 here is CASSGQGARPTDMQYF. In DNA, the CDR3 is TGTGCCAGCAGCGGACAGGGGGCCCGCCCCACAGATATGCAGTATTTT.

The rearrangement uses TRBV6-1 and TRBJ2-7; TRBD1 aligns across 7 bases. Germline lookup yields CDR1 MNHNS and CDR2 SASEGT. CDR3 length: 15 amino acids. V lost 5 bases to trimming and J lost 7 bases; unmatched junction nucleotides: 14. CDR3 sequence reads: CASSNRDSRLGEQYF. The DNA for the CDR3 is TGTGCCAGCAGTAACCGGGACAGCCGGCTGGGGGAGCAGTACTTC.

This clonotype has a handful of counts. The chain uses TRBV27 and TRBJ1-5, with 7 bases identical to TRBD1. Germline V gene data show CDR1 as MNHEY and CDR2 as SMNVEV (reference sequence). The CDR3 sequence is 14 residues long. After removal of 6 bases from V and 5 bases from J, the junction contained 7 bases not matched to a gene. CDR3 sequence (DNA): TGTGCCAGCAGCAAAGGGACAGCCGATCAGCCCCAGCATTTT. This codes for CASSKGTADQPQHF.

This clonotype was seen many times. The J gene is TRBJ1-1, the V gene TRBV27; D is uncertain. The germline CDR1 and CDR2 sequences are MNHEY and SMNVEV (reference sequence). This CDR3 region has 16 residues. Trimming left V 3 bases short and J 5 bases short, with 19 bases between. In DNA, the CDR3 is TGTGCCAGCAGTTTTGGGCCCTCAACTGGGGTGACTGAAGCTTTCTTT. It specifies CASSFGPSTGVTEAFF.

As for this clonotype: A much larger clone differs from this one at a single base, so this may be a read error. V gene TRBV20-1 combines with J gene TRBJ1-1; D is unresolved. Germline CDR1 and CDR2: DFQATT and SNEGSKA (reference sequence). The CDR3 has 14 amino acids. CDR3 nucleotides: TGCAGTGCTAGAGAAAGAGGTCGTTACACTGAAGCTTCCTTT. This encodes CSARERGRYTEASF.

This clonotype was seen at least ten times. This chain connects TRBV7-9 to TRBJ2-3; D might be TRBD2 (6 bases). CDR1 SEHNR and CDR2 FQNEAQ come from the germline V gene (reference sequence). Trimming removed 2 bases from V and 6 bases from J, with 12 bases in between. CDR3 length: 14 residues. The CDR3 nucleotides read TGTGCCAGCAGCTTAAATGGACTATATGATACGCAGTATTTT. Translating gives CASSLNGLYDTQYF.

This clonotype was counted a few times. The chain is built from TRBV6-5 and TRBJ2-2; TRBD1 matches at 9 bases. This CDR3 region has 13 residues. Trimming took 4 bases from V and 7 from J; bases not matched to a gene: 1. Germline values: CDR1 MNHEY, CDR2 SVGAGI. The CDR3, as DNA: TGTGCCAGCAGTTCGACAGGGGGCGGGGAGCTGTTTTTT. Translating it yields CASSSTGGGELFF.

With respect to this clonotype: An end of the junction does not agree with germline; a read error may underlie this. The rearrangement joins TRBV7-2 to TRBJ1-4; D call uncertain. CDR3 length: 14 residues. Germline assignment: CDR1 SGHTA and CDR2 FQGNSA. The CDR3 nucleotides read TGTGCCAGCGGCTTGGTGGGTTCGTCGGAAAAACTGTTTTTT. The encoded protein is CASGLVGSSEKLFF.

As regards this clonotype: A far larger clone is one base from this, pointing to a likely read error. The chain links TRBV3-1 to TRBJ2-2; 11 bases align to TRBD2. Germline-derived CDR1 and CDR2 are LGHDT and YNNKEL (reference sequence). CDR3 length equals 14 residues. This chain's CDR3 is CASSLAGGPGEPFF. As DNA, the CDR3 is TGTGCCAGCAGCCTAGCGGGAGGGCCCGGGGAGCCGTTTTTT.

The sample holds many counts of this clonotype. The chain carries TRBV20-1 and TRBJ2-7; TRBD1 agrees at 7 bases. V shed 3 bases and J 2 bases; nucleotides not matched to a gene: 10. This CDR3 is built from 15 residues. Germline V gene lookup returns CDR1 DFQATT and CDR2 SNEGSKA (reference sequence). The CDR3 loop is CSARDRDRVPYEQYF. The CDR3 coding sequence is TGCAGTGCTAGGGACCGGGACAGAGTCCCCTACGAGCAGTACTTC.

Only a few counts were recorded for this clonotype. This may arise from a read error, as a much more abundant clone is one base away. The V and J genes are TRBV29-1 and TRBJ2-6; D is unresolved. The ends were cut back, 4 bases at V and 3 bases at J, with 13 bases in the middle. Germline CDR1 reads SQVTM; CDR2 reads ANQGSEA. The CDR3 extends over 15 amino acids. The CDR3 spells CSVAEYVNGANVLTF. DNA of the CDR3: TGCAGCGTTGCGGAGTACGTTAATGGGGCCAACGTCCTGACTTTC.

This clonotype was recorded many times. V and J are TRBV27 and TRBJ2-3, with 7 positions matching TRBD2. Germline CDR1 reads MNHEY; CDR2 reads SMNVEV (reference sequence). The CDR3 is 14 residues long. V shed 7 bases, J shed 0 bases, and the junction held 4 bases outside the gene matches. Written as DNA, the CDR3 is TGTGCCAGCAACCGGGACTACAGCACAGATACGCAGTATTTT. This encodes CASNRDYSTDTQYF.

This clonotype was counted ten times or more. The chain is built from TRBV6-2 or TRBV6-3 and TRBJ1-2; 7 nucleotides agree with TRBD1. This CDR3 is built from 16 residues. CDR1 is MNHEY, CDR2 SVGEGT, per germline. Trimming at V came to 6 bases and at J to 0 bases, leaving 10 bases not matched to a gene. Here the CDR3 reads CASSWDSTQANYGYTF. CDR3 sequence (DNA): TGTGCCAGCAGCTGGGACAGTACTCAAGCTAACTATGGCTACACCTTC.

This clonotype appeared many times. The chain couples TRBV19 to TRBJ2-1, with unresolved D. CDR3 size: 11 residues. Per the germline V gene, CDR1 is LNHDA and CDR2 is SQIVND (reference sequence). Between the trimmed V and J ends, which lost 3 bases and 9 bases, there was a span of 6 bases. DNA of the CDR3: TGTGCCAGTAGTATTATCGGTGAGCAGTTCTTC. Amino acids: CASSIIGEQFF. Using reference TRBV19 and TRBJ2-1 for the parts outside the CDR3, the full variable domain is DGGITQSPKYLFRKEGQNVTLSCEQNLNHDAMYWYRQDPGQGLRLIYYSQIVNDFQKGDIAEGYSVSREKKESFPLTVTSAQKNPTAFYLCASSIIGEQFFGPGTRLTVL.

This clonotype came up many times. This chain joins TRBV12-3 or TRBV12-4 and TRBJ2-5; TRBD2 agrees at 8 bases. V lost 6 bases, J lost 6 bases, and 12 bases stayed unmatched. There are 15 residues in the CDR3. The CDR3 is CASSPVSGGPKTQYF. The CDR3 DNA is TGTGCCAGCAGCCCTGTCAGCGGGGGACCGAAGACCCAGTACTTC.

At least ten counts were recorded for this clonotype. The J gene is TRBJ1-1, the V gene TRBV28; possibly TRBD1 for D (5 bases). Germline CDR1 and CDR2: MDHEN and SYDVKM. Trimming cost V 6 bases and J 5 bases, with 13 bases left between them. This CDR3 has 13 residues. The CDR3, as DNA: TGTGCCAGCAGCAGGGTCGAGGAGACTGAAGCTTTCTTT. This sequence encodes CASSRVEETEAFF. The full variable domain, rest sourced from reference TRBV28 and TRBJ1-1, is DVKVTQSSRYLVKRTGEKVFLECVQDMDHENMFWYRQDPGLGLRLIYFSYDVKMKEKGDIPEGYSVSREKKERFSLILESASTNQTSMYLCASSRVEETEAFFGQGTRLTVV.

In its sample, this clonotype was seen many times. The chain carries TRBV12-3 or TRBV12-4 and TRBJ1-5; D not resolved. CDR3 length equals 12 residues. V lost 7 bases, J lost 5 bases, and 9 bases lay in between. This CDR3 reads CASTHSDQPQHF. CDR3 sequence (DNA): TGTGCCAGCACCCACTCAGATCAGCCCCAGCATTTT.